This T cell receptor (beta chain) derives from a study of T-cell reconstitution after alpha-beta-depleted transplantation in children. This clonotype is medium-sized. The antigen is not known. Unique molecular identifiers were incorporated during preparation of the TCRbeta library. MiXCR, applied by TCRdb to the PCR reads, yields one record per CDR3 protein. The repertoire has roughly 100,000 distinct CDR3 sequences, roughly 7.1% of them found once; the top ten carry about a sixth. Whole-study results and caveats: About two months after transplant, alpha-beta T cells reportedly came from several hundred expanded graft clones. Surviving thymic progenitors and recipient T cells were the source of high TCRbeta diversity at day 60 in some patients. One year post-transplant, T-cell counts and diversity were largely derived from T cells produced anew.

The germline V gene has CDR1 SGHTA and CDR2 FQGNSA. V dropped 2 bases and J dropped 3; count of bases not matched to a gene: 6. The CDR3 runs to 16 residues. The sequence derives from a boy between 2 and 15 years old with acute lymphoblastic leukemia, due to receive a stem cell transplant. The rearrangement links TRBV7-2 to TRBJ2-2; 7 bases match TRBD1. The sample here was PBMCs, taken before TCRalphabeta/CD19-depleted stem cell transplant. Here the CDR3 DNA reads TGTGCCAGCAGCTTAAACAGGGGCATGGACACCGGGGAGCTGTTTTTT. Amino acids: CASSLNRGMDTGELFF.